The clone carrying this TCR beta chain appeared a few times. Template switching supplied a universal primer site; unique molecular identifiers were carried on the cDNA. TCRdb re-analysed the 5' RACE reads in MiXCR, keeping a single row per CDR3 protein. The profile covers approximately 230,000 distinct CDR3 sequences, with under 8.5% appearing a single time and 13% to 15% taken by the ten largest. The data are from a study of identical twins. The sample also formed part of further work on T cells expressing NK-cell markers.

This TCR was recovered from a woman between 18 and 29 years old in good health. Source material: CD8+ T cells sorted from blood.

CDR3 bases: TGTGCCAGCAGTTACTCCGCGCTAGCGGGAGGGAATGAGCAGTTCTTC. This encodes CASSYSALAGGNEQFF. The rearrangement links TRBV6-5 to TRBJ2-1, with TRBD2 matching over 12 bases. CDR1 MNHEY and CDR2 SVGAGI come from the germline V gene. Trimming cost V 0 bases and J 7 bases; bases outside gene matches: 4. The CDR3 runs 16 residues.